What follows is one T cell receptor beta chain and its context. No antigen is known for it. The time point: peripheral blood 6 weeks after treatment start. Germline assignment: CDR1 MDHEN and CDR2 SYDVKM. CDR3 length: 15 residues. Trimming took off 3 bases at V and 0 bases at J, with 9 bases between the two ends. Produced via immunoSEQ multiplex PCR; TCRdb's table is partial and in-frame only. The top ten clones hold approximately 10% of a sample with tens of thousands of clones, around 91% of them seen once. The sample is drawn from a study of PD-L1 blockade in urothelial cancer. Study-wide context: Study patients had been treated with 0 to 3 previous chemotherapy regimens. Blood analyses occurred 3 weeks (second dose) and 6 weeks post treatment start. Counts from blood samples showed a median of 141,255 T cells.

Study results and caveats: Greater 3-week expansion of tumor-associated blood clones was recorded for durable-benefit patients.

This receptor was identified in a woman in her fifties or sixties with urothelial cancer. This material consisted of PBMCs, taken around atezolizumab (anti-PD-L1) treatment. J is TRBJ1-5 and V is TRBV28; no definite D call. CDR3 sequence reads: CASSFWRDSNQPQHF. The CDR3 nucleotides are TGTGCCAGCAGTTTTTGGAGAGATAGCAATCAGCCCCAGCATTTT.